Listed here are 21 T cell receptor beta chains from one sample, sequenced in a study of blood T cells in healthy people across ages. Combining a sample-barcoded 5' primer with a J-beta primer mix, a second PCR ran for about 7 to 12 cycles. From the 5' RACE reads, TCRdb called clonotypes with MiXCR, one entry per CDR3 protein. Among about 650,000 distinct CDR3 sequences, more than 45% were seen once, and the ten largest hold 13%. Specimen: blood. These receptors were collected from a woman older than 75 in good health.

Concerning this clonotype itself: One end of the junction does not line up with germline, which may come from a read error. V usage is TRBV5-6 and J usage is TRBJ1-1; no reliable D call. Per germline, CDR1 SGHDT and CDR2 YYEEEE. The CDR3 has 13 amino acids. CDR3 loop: CASSLGTNIEAFF. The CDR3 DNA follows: TGTGCCAGCAGCTTGGGCACGAACATTGAAGCTTTCTTT.

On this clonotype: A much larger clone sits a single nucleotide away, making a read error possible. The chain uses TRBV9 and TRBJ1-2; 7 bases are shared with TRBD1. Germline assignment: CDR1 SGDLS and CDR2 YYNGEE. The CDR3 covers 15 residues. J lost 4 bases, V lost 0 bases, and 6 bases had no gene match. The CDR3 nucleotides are TGTGCCAGCAGCGTAGCGGATAGGGGGCCCTATGGCTACACCTTC. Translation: CASSVADRGPYGYTF.

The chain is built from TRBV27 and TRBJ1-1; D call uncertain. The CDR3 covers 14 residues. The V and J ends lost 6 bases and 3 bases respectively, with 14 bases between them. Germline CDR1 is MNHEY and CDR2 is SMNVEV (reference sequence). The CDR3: CASSSLWSHTEAFF. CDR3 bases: TGTGCCAGCAGCTCCCTTTGGAGTCACACTGAAGCTTTCTTT.

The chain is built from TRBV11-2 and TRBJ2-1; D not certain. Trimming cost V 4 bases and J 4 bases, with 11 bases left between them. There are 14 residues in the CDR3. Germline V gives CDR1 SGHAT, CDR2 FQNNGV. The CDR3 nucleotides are TGTGCCAGCAGCTCCTGGAAGGGTTACAATGAGCAGTTCTTC. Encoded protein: CASSSWKGYNEQFF.

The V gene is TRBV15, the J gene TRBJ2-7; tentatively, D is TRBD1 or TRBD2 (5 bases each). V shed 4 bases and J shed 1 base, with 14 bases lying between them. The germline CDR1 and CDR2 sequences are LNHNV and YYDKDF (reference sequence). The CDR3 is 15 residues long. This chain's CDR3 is CATSTARDPSYEQYF. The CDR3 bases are TGTGCCACCAGCACTGCCAGGGACCCATCCTACGAGCAGTACTTC.

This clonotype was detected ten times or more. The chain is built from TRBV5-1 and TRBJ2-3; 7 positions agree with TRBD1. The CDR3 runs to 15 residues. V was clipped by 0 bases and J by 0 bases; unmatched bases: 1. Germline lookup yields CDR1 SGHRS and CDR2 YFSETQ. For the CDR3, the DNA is TGCGCCAGCAGCTTGGTGGGACAGAGCACAGATACGCAGTATTTT. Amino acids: CASSLVGQSTDTQYF.

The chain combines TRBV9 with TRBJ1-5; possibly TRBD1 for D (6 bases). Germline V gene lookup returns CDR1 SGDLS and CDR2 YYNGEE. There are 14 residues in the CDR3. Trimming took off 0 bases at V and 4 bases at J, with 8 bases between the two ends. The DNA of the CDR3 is TGTGCCAGCAGCGTAGGACAGGATAATCAGCCCCAGCATTTT. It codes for CASSVGQDNQPQHF.

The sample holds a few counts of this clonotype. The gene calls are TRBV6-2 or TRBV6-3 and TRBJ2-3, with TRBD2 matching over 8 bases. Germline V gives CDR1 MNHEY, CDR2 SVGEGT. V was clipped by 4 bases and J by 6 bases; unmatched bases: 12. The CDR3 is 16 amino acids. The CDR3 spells CASSWGTSGSKDTQYF. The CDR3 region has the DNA TGTGCCAGCAGTTGGGGGACAAGCGGGAGCAAGGATACGCAGTATTTT.

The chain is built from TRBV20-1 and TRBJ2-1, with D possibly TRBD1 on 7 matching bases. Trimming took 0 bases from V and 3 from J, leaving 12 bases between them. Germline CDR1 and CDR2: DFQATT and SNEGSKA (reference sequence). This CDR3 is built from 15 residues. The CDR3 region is CSARDSGGGYNEQFF. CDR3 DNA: TGCAGTGCTAGAGATTCAGGGGGAGGCTACAATGAGCAGTTCTTC.

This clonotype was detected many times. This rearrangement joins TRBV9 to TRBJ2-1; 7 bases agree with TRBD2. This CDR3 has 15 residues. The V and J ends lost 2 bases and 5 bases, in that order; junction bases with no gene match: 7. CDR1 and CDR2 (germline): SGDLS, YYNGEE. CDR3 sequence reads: CASSVGLGLHNEQFF. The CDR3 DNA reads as TGTGCCAGCAGCGTCGGACTAGGCCTCCACAATGAGCAGTTCTTC.

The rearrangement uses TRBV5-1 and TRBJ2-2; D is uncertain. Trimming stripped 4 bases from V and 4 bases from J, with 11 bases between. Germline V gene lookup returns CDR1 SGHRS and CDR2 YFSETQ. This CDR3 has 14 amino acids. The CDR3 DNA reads TGCGCCAGCAGCAGAGACACCACCACCGGGGAGCTGTTTTTT. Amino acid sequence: CASSRDTTTGELFF.

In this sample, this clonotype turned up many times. This CDR3 is CASSEGQVPSYEQYF. DNA for the CDR3: TGTGCCAGCAGTGAAGGACAGGTACCCAGCTACGAGCAGTACTTC. The rearrangement links TRBV2 to TRBJ2-7; D is possibly TRBD1 (6 bases). This CDR3 has 15 amino acids. From germline, CDR1 is SNHLY and CDR2 FYNNEI. The ends were cut back, 1 base at V and 3 bases at J, with 13 bases in the middle.

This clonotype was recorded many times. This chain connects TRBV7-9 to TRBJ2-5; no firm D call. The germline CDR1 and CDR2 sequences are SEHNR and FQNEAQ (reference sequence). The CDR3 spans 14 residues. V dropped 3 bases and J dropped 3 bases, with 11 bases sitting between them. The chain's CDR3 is CASSFTDVEETQYF. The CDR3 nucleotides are TGTGCCAGCAGCTTCACAGACGTTGAAGAGACCCAGTACTTC.

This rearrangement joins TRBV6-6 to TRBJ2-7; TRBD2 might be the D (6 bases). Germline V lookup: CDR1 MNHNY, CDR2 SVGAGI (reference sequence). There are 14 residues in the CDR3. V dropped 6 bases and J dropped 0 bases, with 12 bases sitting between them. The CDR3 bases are TGTGCCAGCAGAAATAGCGGAAACTCCTACGAGCAGTACTTC. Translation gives CASRNSGNSYEQYF.

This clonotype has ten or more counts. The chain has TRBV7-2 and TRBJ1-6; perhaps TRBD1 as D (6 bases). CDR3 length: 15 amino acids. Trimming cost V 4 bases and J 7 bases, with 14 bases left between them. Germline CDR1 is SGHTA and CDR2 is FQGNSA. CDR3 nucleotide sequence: TGTGCCAGCAGCTGGAGGGGGGTTGGGAATTCACCCCTCCACTTT. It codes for CASSWRGVGNSPLHF. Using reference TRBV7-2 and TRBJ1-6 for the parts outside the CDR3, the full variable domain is GAGVSQSPSNKVTEKGKDVELRCDPISGHTALYWYRQSLGQGLEFLIYFQGNSAPDKSGLPSDRFSAERTGGSVSTLTIQRTQQEDSAVYLCASSWRGVGNSPLHFGNGTRLTVT.

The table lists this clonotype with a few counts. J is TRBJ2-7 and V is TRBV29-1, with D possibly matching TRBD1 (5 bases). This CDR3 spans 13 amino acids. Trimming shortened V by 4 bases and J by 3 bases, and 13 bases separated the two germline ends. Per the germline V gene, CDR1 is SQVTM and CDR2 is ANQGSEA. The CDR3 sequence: CSVGSGPLYEQYF. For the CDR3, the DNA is TGCAGCGTTGGATCAGGGCCGCTCTACGAGCAGTACTTC.

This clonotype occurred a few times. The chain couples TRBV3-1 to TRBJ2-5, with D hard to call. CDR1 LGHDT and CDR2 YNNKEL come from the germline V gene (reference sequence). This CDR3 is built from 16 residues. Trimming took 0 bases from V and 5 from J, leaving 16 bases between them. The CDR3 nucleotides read TGTGCCAGCAGCCAAGATCTTGAAAGCCCCCTGGAGACCCAGTACTTC. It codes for CASSQDLESPLETQYF.

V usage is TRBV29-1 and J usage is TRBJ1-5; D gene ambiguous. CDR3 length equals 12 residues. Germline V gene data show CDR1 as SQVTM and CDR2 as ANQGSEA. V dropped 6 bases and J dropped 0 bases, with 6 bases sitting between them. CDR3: CSVADSNQPQHF. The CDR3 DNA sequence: TGCAGCGTGGCAGATAGCAATCAGCCCCAGCATTTT.

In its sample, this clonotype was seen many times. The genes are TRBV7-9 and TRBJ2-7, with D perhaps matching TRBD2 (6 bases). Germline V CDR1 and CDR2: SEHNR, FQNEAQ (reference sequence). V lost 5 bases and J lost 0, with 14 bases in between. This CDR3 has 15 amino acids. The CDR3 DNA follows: TGTGCCAGCAGCCCCGGGAGCTTAAGCTCCTACGAGCAGTACTTC. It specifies CASSPGSLSSYEQYF.

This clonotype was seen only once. This CDR3 reads CSARRTSITDTQYF. For the CDR3, the DNA is TGCAGTGCTAGAAGGACTAGTATCACAGATACGCAGTATTTT. The gene calls are TRBV20-1 and TRBJ2-3, with 7 bases matching TRBD2. CDR1 and CDR2 (germline): DFQATT, SNEGSKA (reference sequence). The CDR3 sequence is 14 residues long. After removal of 2 bases from V and 2 bases from J, the junction contained 4 bases not matched to a gene.

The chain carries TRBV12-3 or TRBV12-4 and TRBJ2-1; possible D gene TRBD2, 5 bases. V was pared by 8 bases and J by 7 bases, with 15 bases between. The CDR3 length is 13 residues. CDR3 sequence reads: CASVPGTVNEQFF. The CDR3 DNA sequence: TGTGCCAGCGTCCCGGGAACCGTGAATGAGCAGTTCTTC.